Described below is a single T cell receptor (beta chain) sequence and its context. Its antigen is still unknown. This sample stems from a study of cytomegalovirus exposure and HLA in healthy donors. The CDR3 is 16 amino acids. Per germline, CDR1 SEHNR and CDR2 FQNEAQ (reference sequence). Trimming took 0 bases from V and 5 from J; bases not matched to a gene: 7. Vbeta (60) and Jbeta (13) primers were used in the PCR. Only in-frame clones appear in the TCRdb table, and some are missing; sequencing was by immunoSEQ multiplex PCR. Here the sample spans roughly 150,000 clones, about 73% being singletons. Study findings and constraints: In a later analysis, HLA-C alleles had the fewest associated TCRs, DRB1 alleles the most.

Sequencing used PBMCs. This TCR was sampled from a woman in her sixties in good health and CMV-seropositive. The chain couples TRBV7-9 to TRBJ1-2; 9 positions match TRBD1. In DNA form, the CDR3 reads TGTGCCAGCAGCTTAGCGGGGAGTGGGACAGGGTATGGCTACACCTTC. This gives the protein CASSLAGSGTGYGYTF.